The source of this T cell receptor (beta chain) is a study of blood T cells in healthy people across ages. Overall study findings and caveats: The lack of PBMC sorting stopped any conclusive naive versus antigen-experienced comparison.

This clonotype was seen a single time. Its antigen is currently unknown. Germline CDR1 is SGHKS and CDR2 is YYEKEE (reference sequence). The CDR3 consists of 18 residues. Trimming stripped 5 bases from V and 6 bases from J, with 30 bases between. Alongside a J-beta primer mix, a sample-barcoded 5' primer served in a second PCR lasting roughly 6 to 11 cycles. TCRdb re-called the 5' RACE reads through MiXCR, storing one row per CDR3 protein. In the table there are 1.5 million to 2 million distinct CDR3 sequences, roughly 50% of which are singletons. The origin of this receptor is a woman in her 40s in good health. The chain joins TRBV5-5 to TRBJ2-7; possibly TRBD1 for D (6 bases). Sequenced input: blood. CDR3: CASRRGIEGTRAMGEQYF. DNA for the CDR3: TGTGCCAGCAGGAGGGGGATTGAGGGGACCCGTGCTATGGGCGAGCAGTACTTC. Looking up the rest from reference TRBV5-5 and TRBJ2-7 gives the full variable domain: DAGVTQSPTHLIKTRGQQVTLRCSPISGHKSVSWYQQVLGQGPQFIFQYYEKEERGRGNFPDRFSARQFPNYSSELNVNALLLGDSALYLCASRRGIEGTRAMGEQYFGPGTRLTVT.